Described below is a single TCR beta chain sequence and its context. Its antigen is unidentified. Germline lookup yields CDR1 SEHNR and CDR2 FQNEAQ (reference sequence). V dropped 4 bases and J dropped 6 bases, with 27 bases sitting between them. This CDR3 is built from 18 residues. This sample is drawn from a study of regulatory T cells in long-lasting Graves disease. Overall study findings and caveats: Thyroid tissue was not sampled; only peripheral blood was. Persistent Graves' patients showed reduced TCR diversity versus newly diagnosed patients.

Researchers made TCR beta libraries by using iRepertoire HTBI primers and running Arm-PCR on CDR3 regions. In the original analysis: From all samples, identification returned 13 to 15 TRBJ and 60 to 80 TRBV segments. TCRdb recomputed calls from the multiplex PCR reads with MiXCR, one row per CDR3 protein. V and J calls and clone size were set by TCRdb, not the authors. The sample lists hundreds of thousands of distinct CDR3 sequences, 20% to 25% seen once, with 7.8% in the top ten. Time point reported: persistent/refractory GD, antithyroid drugs over 5 years with positive TRAb. PBMC RNA was the source of the TCR library. Investigators report Graves' disease was diagnosed under American Thyroid Association guidelines.

The sequencing used peripheral blood mononuclear cells (PBMCs), collected when the disease was refractory, from a patient treated with antithyroid drugs. This receptor was obtained from a female donor with Graves disease. This rearrangement joins TRBV7-9 to TRBJ1-1; D ambiguous. The CDR3 nucleotides are TGTGCCAGCAGCTCCTACTCACGGACTGGGCTCTTTTCGGCTGAAGCTTTCTTT. This gives the protein CASSSYSRTGLFSAEAFF. Full variable domain (rest looked up from reference TRBV7-9 and TRBJ1-1): DTGVSQNPRHKITKRGQNVTFRCDPISEHNRLYWYRQTLGQGPEFLTYFQNEAQLEKSRLLSDRFSAERPKGSFSTLEIQRTEQGDSAMYLCASSSYSRTGLFSAEAFFGQGTRLTVV.